This record covers a single T cell receptor (beta chain). This sample was taken from a study of technical replicates of blood from a few donors. Using immunoSEQ multiplex PCR, the repertoire was profiled, and TCRdb retains in-frame clones only, with some absent. The sample lists 75,000 to 90,000 clones, about 92% occurring once. Sequenced: T cells isolated from PBMCs. The clonotype comes from a human donor in good health.

The CDR3 reads CASSRFGGGLQETQYF. In DNA form, the CDR3 reads TGTGCCAGCTCACGGTTCGGCGGGGGGCTTCAAGAGACCCAGTACTTC. The genes are TRBV18 and TRBJ2-5, with TRBD2 matching 8 bases. V was pared by 4 bases and J by 2 bases, with 9 bases of the junction left unmatched. Germline loops: CDR1 KGHSH, CDR2 LQKENI. The CDR3 is 16 amino acids.